This T cell receptor (beta chain) was sequenced during a study of T cells in Graves' hyperthyroidism and ophthalmopathy (dated by TCRdb to about 2019). Study-level background: Peripheral blood samples were taken at the time of initial diagnosis, prior to any treatment. Prospective prediction of ophthalmopathy was tested in an independent validation cohort of some 19 hyperthyroidism patients and 17 patients who later progressed to ophthalmopathy. For training and testing, the 110 or so patients in the discovery cohort were randomly divided in a 7:3 ratio. After blood sampling, hyperthyroidism patients were treated with methimazole at a starting dose of 30 mg daily, and ophthalmopathy patients were treated with high-dose intravenous methylprednisolone. TCR Vbeta CDR3 sequencing of 135 peripheral blood samples (roughly 43 ophthalmopathy, 75 hyperthyroidism and approximately 17 progressor patients) is reported in the paper. To identify distinguishing TCR V-J signatures, a discovery cohort of around 100 patients was used, comprising under 45 with Graves' ophthalmopathy and 57 with stable Graves' hyperthyroidism. The study also compared thyroid tissue and blood T-cell repertoires from five or six Graves' hyperthyroidism patients.

Summary of the overall study and its limitations: Sample size was not statistically predetermined, and investigators were not blinded to group allocation. A model built on a 13 V-J signature distinguished ophthalmopathy from stable hyperthyroidism, reaching around 88% sensitivity and under 84% specificity in cross-validation and 80%/75% in testing. In validation, the model predicted progression to ophthalmopathy with approximately 71% sensitivity and less than 75% specificity, a median of 6.5 months before onset. Blood samples also contained most of the expanded thyroid clonotypes (frequency above 0.001), which suggests that blood repertoires may reflect thyroid immune responses.

The TCR beta CDR3 regions were amplified from the RNA transcripts. For the first round of RT-PCR on the TCR CDR3, the HTBI primer set was used together with the Qiagen OneStep RT-PCR kit. Libraries were constructed in a second round of multiplex PCR, after which size selection and purification were performed. Paired-end sequencing of the libraries was performed with 100 bp reads on an Illumina HiSeq2000. As for the authors' bioinformatics: SOAPnuke was used to process the raw data, throwing out any read that contained adapters or uncalled bases, had a mean Phred below 15, or lacked an exact constant-primer or identifier match. COPE v1.2.5 was used to merge the high-quality paired reads, and each unique nucleotide sequence was defined as a clonotype. Clonotypes were aligned to IMGT TRBV, TRBD and TRBJ reference segments using MiTCR v1.1. The analysis included only V-J combinations with a frequency above 0.0001, which together covered around 99% of the repertoires. The TCS score was defined as F50 (clonal expansion) divided by E x V (chaos), with BLOSUM62-based TCRdist calculated between CDR3 peptides within each V-J. Welch's t-statistics and random forest reduced fewer than 550 V-J features to 13, which were used in a naive Bayes classifier (R e1071). Starting from the raw public reads, TCRdb applied fastp trimming at Q25, assembled clones with MiXCR and retained in-frame beta chains. Duplicate CDR3 protein sequences are folded into a single record with the most common DNA and genes. What appears here as the V and J calls and clone size reflects TCRdb's work, not the paper's. The sample includes roughly 720,000 distinct CDR3 sequences, with about 18% observed a single time. Roughly 15% of the sample goes to the ten largest clones.

Graves' hyperthyroidism was defined as stable when no progression to ophthalmopathy occurred over 18 months of follow-up. Hyperthyroidism patients were newly diagnosed, with disease duration under 2 months, and aged 18 to 65 years. Exclusion was applied to patients with uncontrolled infections, other autoimmune diseases, pregnancy or lactation. Diagnoses relied on clinical symptoms, serum thyroxine and TRAb, thyroid ultrasound and orbital computed tomography. PBMCs were separated from under 12 ml of fresh peripheral blood using Ficoll-Paque density gradient centrifugation. Total RNA was extracted with Trizol reagent, and quality was checked on an Agilent 2100 Bioanalyzer. The sample holds a few counts of this clonotype. Its antigen is currently not known. No base quality values were provided; no much bigger clone lies one nucleotide off. The junction shows trimming of 3 bases on V and 1 base on J, plus 20 bases between the germline ends. From a lookup of the germline V gene (reference sequence), CDR1 and CDR2 are GTSNPN and SVGIG. The cysteine opens and the phenylalanine closes a CDR3 of 17 amino acids. Of all the DNA, just the CDR3 is kept, 51 bases in frame from base 1.

Sequenced material: blood. The TCR comes from a man in his fifties with Graves' hyperthyroidism. The chain couples TRBV30 to TRBJ2-3; a tentative D match to TRBD1 spans 7 bases. The CDR3 region reads CAWRGGATRIGTDTQYF. The DNA is as follows: TGTGCCTGGAGAGGGGGCGCGACTAGAATAGGCACAGATACGCAGTATTTT.